This TCR beta chain was captured in a study of control samples from healthy donors and cancer patients. The method was immunoSEQ multiplex PCR; TCRdb's version includes in-frame clones alone and lacks a portion of them. The table includes 60,000 to 95,000 clones, about 89% detected once. The germline V and J ends were trimmed by 4 bases and 3 bases, with 8 bases remaining between them. The length of the CDR3 is 13 residues. Germline values: CDR1 MDHEN, CDR2 SYDVKM. The sample comprised PBMCs. The clonotype was recovered from a woman in her forties or fifties with colorectal cancer. The chain carries TRBV28 and TRBJ2-3, with TRBD1 as a possible D gene (7 bases). CDR3 bases: TGTGCCAGCAGTTCAGGGGGGACAGATACGCAGTATTTT. It is translated as CASSSGGTDTQYF.